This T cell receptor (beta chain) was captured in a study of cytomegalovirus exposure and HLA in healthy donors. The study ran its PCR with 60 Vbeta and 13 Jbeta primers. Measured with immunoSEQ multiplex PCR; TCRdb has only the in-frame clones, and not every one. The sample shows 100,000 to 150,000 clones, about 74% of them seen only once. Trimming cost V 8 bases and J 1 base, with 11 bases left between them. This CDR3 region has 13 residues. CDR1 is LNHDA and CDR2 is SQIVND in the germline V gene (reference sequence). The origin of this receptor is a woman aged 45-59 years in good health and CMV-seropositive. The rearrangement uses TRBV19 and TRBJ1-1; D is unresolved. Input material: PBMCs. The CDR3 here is CASGRVWNTEAFF. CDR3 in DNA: TGTGCCAGTGGCCGGGTATGGAACACTGAAGCTTTCTTT.